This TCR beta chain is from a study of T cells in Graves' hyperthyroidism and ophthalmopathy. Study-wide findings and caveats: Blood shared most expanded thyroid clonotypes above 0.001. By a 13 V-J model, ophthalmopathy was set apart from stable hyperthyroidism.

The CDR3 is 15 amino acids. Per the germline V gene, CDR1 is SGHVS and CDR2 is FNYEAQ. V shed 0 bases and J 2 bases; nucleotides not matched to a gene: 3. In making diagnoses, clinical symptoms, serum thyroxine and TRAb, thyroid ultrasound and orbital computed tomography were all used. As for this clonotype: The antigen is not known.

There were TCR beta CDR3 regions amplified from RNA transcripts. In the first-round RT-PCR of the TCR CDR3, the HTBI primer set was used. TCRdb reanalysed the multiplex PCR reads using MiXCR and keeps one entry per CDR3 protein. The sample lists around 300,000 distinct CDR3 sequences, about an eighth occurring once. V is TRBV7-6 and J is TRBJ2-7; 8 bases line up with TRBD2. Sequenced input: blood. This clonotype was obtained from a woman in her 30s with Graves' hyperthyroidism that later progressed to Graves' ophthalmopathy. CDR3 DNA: TGTGCCAGCAGCTTAGCGCGGGGGGCGGCCTACGAGCAGTACTTC. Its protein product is CASSLARGAAYEQYF. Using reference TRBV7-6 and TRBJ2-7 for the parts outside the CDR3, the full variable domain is GAGVSQSPRYKVTKRGQDVALRCDPISGHVSLYWYRQALGQGPEFLTYFNYEAQQDKSGLPNDRFSAERPEGSISTLTIQRTEQRDSAMYRCASSLARGAAYEQYFGPGTRLTVT.